The 3 T cell receptor beta chains reported below all come from one sample, sequenced in a study of blood T cell repertoires in COVID-19. The assay was immunoSEQ multiplex PCR, and TCRdb's table has in-frame clones only and misses some. The sample has roughly 300,000 clones; about 90% are singletons. Material for sequencing was peripheral blood. Receptors were obtained from a woman in her 30s with COVID-19, enrolled during active disease.

V and J are TRBV15 and TRBJ1-5; no firm D call. Germline lookup yields CDR1 LNHNV and CDR2 YYDKDF (reference sequence). CDR3 length equals 14 residues. Trimming removed 1 base from V and 9 bases from J, with 13 bases in between. Written as DNA, the CDR3 is TGTGCCACCAGCAGAGTAGGATGGGAGCTGCCCCAGCATTTT. It encodes CATSRVGWELPQHF. The entire variable domain, with the rest obtained from reference TRBV15 and TRBJ1-5, is as follows: DAMVIQNPRYQVTQFGKPVTLSCSQTLNHNVMYWYQQKSSQAPKLLFHYYDKDFNNEADTPDNFQSRRPNTSFCFLDIRSPGLGDTAMYLCATSRVGWELPQHFGDGTRLSIL.

V is TRBV19 and J is TRBJ1-2; D is unresolved. CDR3 length: 13 amino acids. The V end lost 1 base, the J end lost 9 bases, and 12 bases lay between the germline ends. Per germline, CDR1 LNHDA and CDR2 SQIVND (reference sequence). The CDR3 coding sequence is TGTGCCAGTAGTATAGTAGGAGCAAGGAGCTACACCTTC. The encoded protein is CASSIVGARSYTF.

The rearrangement joins TRBV5-5 to TRBJ2-7, with D possibly being TRBD2 (6 bases). The V and J ends lost 2 bases and 6 bases respectively, with 12 bases between them. Germline CDR1 and CDR2: SGHKS and YYEKEE (reference sequence). The CDR3 spans 13 residues. The CDR3 DNA reads TGTGCCAGCAGCTTAAATAGCGGACCCGAGCAGTACGTC. Residues: CASSLNSGPEQYV.